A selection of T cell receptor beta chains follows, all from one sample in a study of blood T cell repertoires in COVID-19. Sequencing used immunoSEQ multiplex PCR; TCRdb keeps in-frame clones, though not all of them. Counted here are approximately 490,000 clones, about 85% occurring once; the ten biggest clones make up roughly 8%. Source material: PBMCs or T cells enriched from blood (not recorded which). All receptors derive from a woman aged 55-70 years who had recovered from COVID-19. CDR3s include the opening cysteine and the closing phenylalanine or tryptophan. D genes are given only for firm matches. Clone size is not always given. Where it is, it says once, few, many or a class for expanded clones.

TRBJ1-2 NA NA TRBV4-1 CASSQEGSRGYTF TGCGCCAGCAGCCAAGAGGGCAGTCGGGGCTACACCTTC
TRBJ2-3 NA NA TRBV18 CASSPDRADTQYF TGTGCCAGCTCACCAGACAGAGCAGATACGCAGTATTTT
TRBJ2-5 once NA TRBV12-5 CASGPGEGGETQYF TGTGCTAGTGGCCCAGGGGAAGGAGGAGAGACCCAGTACTTC
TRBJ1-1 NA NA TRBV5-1 CASTLGAGNTEAFF TGCGCCAGCACTTTGGGGGCCGGGAACACTGAAGCTTTCTTT
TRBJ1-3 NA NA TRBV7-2 CASSFHQDSGNTIYF TGTGCCAGCAGCTTTCACCAGGACTCTGGAAACACCATATATTTT
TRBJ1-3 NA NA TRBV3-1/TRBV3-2 CASSQQGRNTIYF TGTGCCAGCAGCCAACAGGGTCGAAACACCATATATTTT
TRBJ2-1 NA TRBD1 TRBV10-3 CAIRPGQNNEQFF TGTGCCATCAGACCGGGACAGAACAATGAGCAGTTCTTC
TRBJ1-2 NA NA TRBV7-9 CASSKPQGVGYGYTF TGTGCCAGCAGTAAGCCACAGGGAGTTGGCTATGGCTACACCTTC
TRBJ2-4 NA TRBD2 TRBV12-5 CASGLASGGAGDIQYF TGTGCTAGTGGTTTGGCTAGCGGGGGGGCCGGGGACATTCAGTACTTC
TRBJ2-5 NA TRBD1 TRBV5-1 CASSATSGQGQQTQYF TGCGCCAGCAGCGCCACCTCTGGACAGGGACAACAGACCCAGTACTTC
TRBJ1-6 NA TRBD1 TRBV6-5 CASSWDRGLDSPLHF TGTGCCAGCAGCTGGGACAGGGGGCTGGATTCACCCCTCCACTTT
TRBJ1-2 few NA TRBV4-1 CASSQDATGYGYTF TGCGCCAGCAGCCAAGATGCCACAGGCTATGGCTACACCTTC
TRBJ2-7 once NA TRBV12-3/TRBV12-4 CASSLIGPHEQYF TGTGCCAGCAGTTTAATTGGCCCCCACGAGCAGTACTTC
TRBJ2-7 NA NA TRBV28 CASRPTRQVWGSYEQYF TGTGCCAGCAGACCAACCCGACAGGTCTGGGGGTCCTACGAGCAGTACTTC
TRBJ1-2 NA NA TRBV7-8 CASSLDVRVYYGYTF TGTGCCAGCAGCTTAGACGTCAGGGTCTACTATGGCTACACCTTC
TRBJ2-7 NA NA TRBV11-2 CASSLSAFEQYF TGTGCCAGCAGCTTGTCAGCGTTCGAGCAGTACTTC
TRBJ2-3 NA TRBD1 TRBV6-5 CASRRDRVADTQYF TGTGCCAGCAGAAGGGACAGGGTCGCAGATACGCAGTATTTT
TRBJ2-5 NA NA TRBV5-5 CASSLATTPGETQYF TGTGCCAGCAGCTTGGCCACAACCCCCGGGGAGACCCAGTACTTC
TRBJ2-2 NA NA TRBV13 CASSKVGQSGELFF TGTGCCAGCAGCAAGGTTGGACAGTCCGGGGAGCTGTTTTTT
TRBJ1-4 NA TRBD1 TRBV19 CASSPAQGAGEKLFF TGTGCCAGTAGCCCCGCACAGGGGGCGGGGGAAAAACTGTTTTTT
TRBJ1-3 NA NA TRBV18 CASSESLYSGNTIYF TGTGCCAGCTCAGAGAGCCTCTACTCTGGAAACACCATATATTTT
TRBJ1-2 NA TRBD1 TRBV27 CASSFYLRGRGNYGYTF TGTGCCAGCAGTTTCTACCTCAGGGGGCGAGGTAACTATGGCTACACCTTC
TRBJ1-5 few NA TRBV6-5 CASRAAQENQPQHF TGTGCCAGCAGGGCGGCACAGGAAAATCAGCCCCAGCATTTT
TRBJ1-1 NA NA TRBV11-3 CASSLIGETEAFF TGTGCCAGCAGCTTAATCGGGGAAACTGAAGCTTTCTTT
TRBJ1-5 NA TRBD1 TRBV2 CASKGQGSNQPQHF TGTGCCAGCAAAGGACAGGGTAGTAATCAGCCCCAGCATTTT
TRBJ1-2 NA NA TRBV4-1 CASSQEGGQPRGGYTF TGCGCCAGCAGCCAAGAGGGTGGACAGCCTAGGGGTGGCTACACCTTC
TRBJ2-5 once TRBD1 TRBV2 CASSALTGAETQYF TGTGCCAGCAGTGCCCTGACAGGGGCAGAGACCCAGTACTTC
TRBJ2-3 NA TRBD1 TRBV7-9 CASSLAGTGDTDTQYF TGTGCCAGCAGCTTAGCAGGGACAGGGGACACAGATACGCAGTATTTT
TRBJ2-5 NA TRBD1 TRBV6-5 CASRIQGAGETQYF TGTGCCAGCAGGATACAGGGGGCAGGGGAGACCCAGTACTTC
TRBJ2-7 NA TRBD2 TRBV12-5 CASGQTSGGSREQYF TGTGCTAGTGGTCAGACTAGCGGGGGCTCCCGCGAGCAGTACTTC
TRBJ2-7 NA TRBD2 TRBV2 CASSVIAGGSYEQYF TGTGCCAGCAGTGTAATAGCGGGGGGTTCCTACGAGCAGTACTTC
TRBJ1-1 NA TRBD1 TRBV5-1 CASSLATGVPRAFF TGCGCCAGCAGCTTGGCGACAGGGGTGCCTCGAGCTTTCTTT
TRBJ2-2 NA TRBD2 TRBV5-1 CASSTLSGGTGELFF TGCGCCAGCAGCACCTTGAGCGGGGGGACCGGGGAGCTGTTTTTT
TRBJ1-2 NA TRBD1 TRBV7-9 CASSFRQGDGYTF TGTGCCAGCAGCTTTAGACAGGGAGATGGCTACACCTTC
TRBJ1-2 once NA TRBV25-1 CASIDIEGSGYTF TGTGCCAGCATAGACATCGAGGGTTCGGGCTACACCTTC
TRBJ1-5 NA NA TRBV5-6 CASSRQGVWPQHF TGTGCCAGCAGCCGGCAAGGGGTTTGGCCCCAGCATTTT
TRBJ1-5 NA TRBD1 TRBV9 CASSVRTGRSYSNQPQHF TGTGCCAGCAGCGTAAGGACAGGGCGTTCTTATAGCAATCAGCCCCAGCATTTT
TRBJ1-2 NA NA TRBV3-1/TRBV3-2 CASSLGRLGYGYTF TGTGCCAGCAGCCTCGGCAGGCTTGGCTATGGCTACACCTTC
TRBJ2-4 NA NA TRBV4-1 CASSQDSGRAIQYF TGCGCCAGCAGCCAAGATTCTGGCAGGGCCATTCAGTACTTC
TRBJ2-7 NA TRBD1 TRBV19 CASSTQDRGRQYF TGTGCCAGTAGTACCCAGGACAGGGGGAGGCAGTACTTC
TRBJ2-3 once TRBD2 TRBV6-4 CASSAGTSEDTQYF TGTGCCAGCAGCGCCGGGACTAGCGAGGATACGCAGTATTTT
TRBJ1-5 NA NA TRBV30 CAWTPQGNQPQHF TGTGCCTGGACACCCCAGGGTAATCAGCCCCAGCATTTT
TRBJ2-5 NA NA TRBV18 CASSLTQGETQYF TGTGCCAGCTCCCTCACACAGGGAGAGACCCAGTACTTC
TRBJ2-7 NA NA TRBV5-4 CASSLERLGSEQYF TGTGCCAGCAGCTTGGAACGGCTAGGCTCCGAGCAGTACTTC
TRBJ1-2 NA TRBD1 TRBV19 CASSRETGKSYTF TGTGCCAGTAGTAGGGAGACAGGGAAGAGCTACACCTTC
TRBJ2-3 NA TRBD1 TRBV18 CASSLKRDRDHTQYF TGTGCCAGCTCACTAAAGAGGGACAGGGACCATACGCAGTATTTT
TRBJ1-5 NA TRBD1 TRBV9 CASSVGQGADQPQHF TGTGCCAGCAGCGTAGGACAGGGGGCAGATCAGCCCCAGCATTTT
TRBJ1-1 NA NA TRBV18 CASSLAGEPNTEAFF TGTGCCAGCTCACTGGCAGGGGAGCCGAACACTGAAGCTTTCTTT
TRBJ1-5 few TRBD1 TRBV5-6 CASSLSRTGGNQPQHF TGTGCCAGCAGCTTGTCCCGGACAGGGGGCAATCAGCCCCAGCATTTT
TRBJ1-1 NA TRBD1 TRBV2 CASSVQGALNTEAFF TGTGCCAGCAGTGTCCAGGGGGCGTTGAACACTGAAGCTTTCTTT
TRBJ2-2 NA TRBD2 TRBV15 CATSRRERGTGELFF TGTGCCACCAGCAGGCGGGAGCGGGGGACCGGGGAGCTGTTTTTT
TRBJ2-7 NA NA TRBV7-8 CASSRIAGISSYEQYF TGTGCCAGCTCCCGAATTGCGGGGATCAGCTCCTACGAGCAGTACTTC
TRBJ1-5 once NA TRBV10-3 CAISTNSNQPQHF TGTGCCATCAGTACAAATAGCAATCAGCCCCAGCATTTT